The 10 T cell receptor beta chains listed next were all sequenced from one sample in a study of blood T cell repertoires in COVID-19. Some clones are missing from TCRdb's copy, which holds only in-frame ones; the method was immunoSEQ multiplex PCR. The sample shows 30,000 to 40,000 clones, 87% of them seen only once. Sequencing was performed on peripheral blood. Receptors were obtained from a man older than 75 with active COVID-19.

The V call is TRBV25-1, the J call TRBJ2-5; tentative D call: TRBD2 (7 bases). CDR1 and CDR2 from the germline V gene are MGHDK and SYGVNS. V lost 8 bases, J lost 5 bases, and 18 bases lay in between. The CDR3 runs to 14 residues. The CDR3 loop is CASGGARQRETQYF. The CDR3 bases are TGTGCCAGCGGGGGGGCTAGGCAACGGGAGACCCAGTACTTC.

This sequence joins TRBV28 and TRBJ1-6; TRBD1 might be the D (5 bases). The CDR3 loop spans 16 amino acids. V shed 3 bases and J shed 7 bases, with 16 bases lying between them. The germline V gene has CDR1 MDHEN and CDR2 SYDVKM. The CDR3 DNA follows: TGTGCCAGCAGTTTTGATAGACGACAGAGAAATTCACCCCTCCACTTT. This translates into CASSFDRRQRNSPLHF.

The CDR3 region is CASSITSGWNNEQFF. CDR3 in DNA: TGTGCCAGCAGTATAACTAGCGGGTGGAACAATGAGCAGTTCTTC. The chain couples TRBV7-2 to TRBJ2-1, with 9 bases that match TRBD2. CDR1 and CDR2 (germline): SGHTA, FQGNSA. J was trimmed by 5 bases and V by 6 bases; bases with no gene match: 8. The CDR3 spans 15 residues.

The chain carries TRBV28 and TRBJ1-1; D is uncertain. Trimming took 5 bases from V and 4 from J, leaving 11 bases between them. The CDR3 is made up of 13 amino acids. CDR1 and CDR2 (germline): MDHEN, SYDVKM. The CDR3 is CASSLTLSTEAFF. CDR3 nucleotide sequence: TGTGCCAGCAGTCTAACGCTCTCCACTGAAGCTTTCTTT. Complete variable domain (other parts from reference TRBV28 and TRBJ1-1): DVKVTQSSRYLVKRTGEKVFLECVQDMDHENMFWYRQDPGLGLRLIYFSYDVKMKEKGDIPEGYSVSREKKERFSLILESASTNQTSMYLCASSLTLSTEAFFGQGTRLTVV.

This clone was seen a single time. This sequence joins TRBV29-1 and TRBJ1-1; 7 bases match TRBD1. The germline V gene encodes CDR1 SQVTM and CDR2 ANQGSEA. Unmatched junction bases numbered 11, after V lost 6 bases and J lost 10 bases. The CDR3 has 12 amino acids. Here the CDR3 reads CSVTTGPRRAFF. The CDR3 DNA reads TGCAGCGTCACGACAGGGCCTCGCCGAGCTTTCTTT.

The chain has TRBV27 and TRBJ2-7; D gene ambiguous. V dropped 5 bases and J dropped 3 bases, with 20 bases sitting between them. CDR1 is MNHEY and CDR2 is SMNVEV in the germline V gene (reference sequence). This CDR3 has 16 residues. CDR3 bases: TGTGCCAGCAGTCAAAACCGACTTGTAAGGTTCTACGAGCAGTACTTC. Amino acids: CASSQNRLVRFYEQYF.

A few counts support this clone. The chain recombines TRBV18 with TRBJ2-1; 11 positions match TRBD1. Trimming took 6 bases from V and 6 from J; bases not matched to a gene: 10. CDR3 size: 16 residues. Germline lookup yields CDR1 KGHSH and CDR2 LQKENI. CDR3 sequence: CASSPSHGTGGNEQFF. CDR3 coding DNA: TGTGCCAGCTCTCCTTCCCACGGGACAGGGGGCAATGAGCAGTTCTTC.

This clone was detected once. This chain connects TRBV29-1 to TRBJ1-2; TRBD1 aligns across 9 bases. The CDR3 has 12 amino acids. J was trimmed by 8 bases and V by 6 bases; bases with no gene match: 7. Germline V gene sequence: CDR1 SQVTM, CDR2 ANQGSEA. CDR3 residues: CSVGGQGQGYTF. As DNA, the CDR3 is TGCAGCGTAGGGGGACAGGGTCAGGGCTACACCTTC.

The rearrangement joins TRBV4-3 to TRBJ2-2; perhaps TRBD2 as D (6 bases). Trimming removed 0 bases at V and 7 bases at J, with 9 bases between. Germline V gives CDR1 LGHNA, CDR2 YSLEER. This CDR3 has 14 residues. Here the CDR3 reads CASSQDQTSGELFF. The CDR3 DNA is TGCGCCAGCAGCCAAGATCAGACTAGCGGGGAGCTGTTTTTT.

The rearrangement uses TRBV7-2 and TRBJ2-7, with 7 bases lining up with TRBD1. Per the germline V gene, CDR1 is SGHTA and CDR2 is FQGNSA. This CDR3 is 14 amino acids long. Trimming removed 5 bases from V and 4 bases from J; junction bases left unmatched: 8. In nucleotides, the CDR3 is TGTGCCAGCAGCCCCACGACAGGGCGGTACGAGCAGTACTTC. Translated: CASSPTTGRYEQYF.